The 31 T cell receptor beta chains below come from one sample, sequenced in a study of blood T cell repertoires in COVID-19 (TCRdb year 2020). The receptor library was made with the immunoSEQ multiplex PCR assay. TCRdb mirrors the immuneACCESS table, restricted to in-frame sequences. Some clones are absent from its copies; in checked studies, under half trace to an unresolved V gene, and the reason for the others is unknown. In all, the sample holds about 160,000 clones, and around four fifths of those were seen once. The ten top clones hold about 10% of the sample. The sequencing sample was made of peripheral blood. Receptors originate from a woman of 80 years or more with active or convalescent COVID-19.

The V and J genes are TRBV5-4 and TRBJ1-2; no definite D call. CDR3 length: 14 residues. Germline loops: CDR1 SGHNT, CDR2 YYREEE (reference sequence). Trimming shortened V by 4 bases and J by 2 bases, and 12 bases separated the two germline ends. The CDR3 protein is CASSPPEVNYGYTF. CDR3 in DNA: TGTGCCAGCAGCCCCCCCGAGGTGAACTATGGCTACACCTTC.

This CDR3 is CASSSDRGNYNSPLHF. The CDR3 bases are TGTGCCAGTAGTTCTGACAGGGGAAACTATAATTCACCCCTCCACTTT. The V gene is TRBV19, the J gene TRBJ1-6; TRBD1 agrees at 8 bases. V shed 5 bases and J 3 bases; nucleotides not matched to a gene: 6. This CDR3 contains 16 residues. Germline V gene lookup returns CDR1 LNHDA and CDR2 SQIVND (reference sequence).

The chain links TRBV7-2 to TRBJ2-7, with 7 bases matching TRBD1. The CDR3 sequence is 12 residues long. Germline assignment: CDR1 SGHTA and CDR2 FQGNSA. The V gene end was trimmed by 10 bases and the J gene end by 3 bases; junction bases not matched to a gene: 6. The chain's CDR3 is CAISAGGYEQYF. CDR3 DNA sequence: TGTGCCATTTCGGCAGGGGGCTACGAGCAGTACTTC.

This chain connects TRBV27 to TRBJ1-1, with 7 bases identical to TRBD1. V shed 6 bases, J shed 6 bases, and the junction held 7 bases outside the gene matches. CDR3 length: 13 residues. CDR1 is MNHEY, CDR2 SMNVEV, per germline (reference sequence). The CDR3 sequence: CASSRTGAAEAFF. The CDR3 coding sequence is TGTGCCAGCAGCCGGACAGGCGCGGCTGAAGCTTTCTTT.

The gene calls are TRBV7-8 and TRBJ1-4, with D perhaps matching TRBD1 (6 bases). This CDR3 is 13 amino acids long. Germline CDR1 SGHVS, CDR2 FQNEAQ. Trimming left V 7 bases short and J 7 bases short, with 13 bases between. In DNA form, the CDR3 reads TGTGCCAGCAACAGGGTCGTAGGTGAAAAACTGTTTTTT. It encodes CASNRVVGEKLFF.

This rearrangement joins TRBV2 to TRBJ2-1, with no clear D. CDR3 length equals 14 residues. The germline V gene encodes CDR1 SNHLY and CDR2 FYNNEI. Between the trimmed V and J ends, which lost 5 bases and 0 bases, there was a span of 8 bases. The CDR3 region has the DNA TGTGCCAGCAGTCCCGGAGTCTCCTACAATGAGCAGTTCTTC. Translation: CASSPGVSYNEQFF.

The chain is built from TRBV11-2 and TRBJ1-1; a weak D match, TRBD1 (5 bases). The CDR3 sequence is 17 residues long. Trimming pared 1 base from V and 3 bases from J, leaving 18 bases between. CDR1 SGHAT and CDR2 FQNNGV come from the germline V gene. The CDR3 spells CASSLGRRAREDTEAFF. In DNA, the CDR3 is TGTGCCAGCAGCTTAGGGCGGAGGGCCAGGGAGGACACTGAAGCTTTCTTT.

This clone was seen a few times. The CDR3: CASSLIAGLTYEQYF. DNA of the CDR3: TGCGCCAGCAGCTTGATTGCAGGGTTGACCTACGAGCAGTACTTC. The chain carries TRBV5-1 and TRBJ2-7; tentative D call: TRBD1 (5 bases). Germline CDR1 is SGHRS and CDR2 is YFSETQ. V dropped 1 base and J dropped 2 bases, with 13 bases sitting between them. CDR3 size: 15 residues.

V gene TRBV7-2 combines with J gene TRBJ2-3, with 7 nucleotides matching TRBD2. The trim removed 5 bases at V and 2 bases at J, leaving 4 bases unmatched. The CDR3 is 14 residues long. Germline CDR1 and CDR2: SGHTA and FQGNSA. CDR3 in amino acids: CASSPGGYTDTQYF. The DNA of the CDR3 is TGTGCCAGCAGCCCGGGGGGATACACAGATACGCAGTATTTT.

The chain recombines TRBV19 with TRBJ2-2, with D hard to call. The germline CDR1 and CDR2 sequences are LNHDA and SQIVND (reference sequence). This CDR3 spans 13 amino acids. With 5 bases removed from V and 0 bases from J, the gap between germline ends came to 4 bases. CDR3 nucleotide sequence: TGTGCCAGTAGTGGAGCGAACACCGGGGAGCTGTTTTTT. It yields the protein CASSGANTGELFF.

The J gene is TRBJ1-2, the V gene TRBV6-5, with a possible D match to TRBD1 (6 bases). The germline V gene has CDR1 MNHEY and CDR2 SVGAGI. This CDR3 is built from 14 residues. The V end was cut by 2 bases, the J end by 2 bases, with 9 bases between. In DNA form, the CDR3 reads TGTGCCAGCAGTTACCGCGACAGGAACTATGGCTACACCTTC. As protein: CASSYRDRNYGYTF.

The V gene is TRBV19, the J gene TRBJ1-4; 9 bases line up with TRBD1. The CDR3 has 15 residues. V lost 5 bases and J lost 8; bases outside the gene matches: 9. From germline, CDR1 is LNHDA and CDR2 SQIVND (reference sequence). The CDR3 DNA reads as TGTGCCAGTAGTCTCGGGGACAGGGTTTTAGAAAAACTGTTTTTT. Its translation: CASSLGDRVLEKLFF. The complete variable domain, with remaining parts taken from reference TRBV19 and TRBJ1-4, reads DGGITQSPKYLFRKEGQNVTLSCEQNLNHDAMYWYRQDPGQGLRLIYYSQIVNDFQKGDIAEGYSVSREKKESFPLTVTSAQKNPTAFYLCASSLGDRVLEKLFFGSGTQLSVL.

The V call is TRBV18, the J call TRBJ1-1, with D unresolved. Germline V gene lookup returns CDR1 KGHSH and CDR2 LQKENI. The CDR3 is made up of 15 amino acids. Trimming took off 2 bases at V and 6 bases at J, with 16 bases between the two ends. For the CDR3, the DNA is TGTGCCAGCTCACCAAAGGTTTCCGGGAGTGCTGAAGCTTTCTTT. Residues: CASSPKVSGSAEAFF.

By sample share, this clone is medium-sized. The CDR3 sequence is CASSGQVNTEAFF. CDR3 coding DNA: TGTGCCAGCAGCGGACAGGTGAACACTGAAGCTTTCTTT. The J gene is TRBJ1-1, the V gene TRBV9; a possible D gene is TRBD1 (6 bases). V lost 3 bases and J lost 0, with 6 bases in between. The CDR3 has 13 residues. The germline gives CDR1 SGDLS, CDR2 YYNGEE. Based on the CDR3 plus reference TRBV9 and TRBJ1-1, the full variable domain is DSGVTQTPKHLITATGQRVTLRCSPRSGDLSVYWYQQSLDQGLQFLIQYYNGEERAKGNILERFSAQQFPDLHSELNLSSLELGDSALYFCASSGQVNTEAFFGQGTRLTVV.

With respect to this clone: Different DNA sequences within this sample yield the same CDR3. The V call is TRBV5-1, the J call TRBJ2-5; a weak D match, TRBD1 (6 bases). The V gene lost 2 bases and the J gene lost 5 bases, with 10 bases spanning the gap. The germline V gene encodes CDR1 SGHRS and CDR2 YFSETQ. CDR3 size: 13 residues. CDR3 loop: CASSFQGQETQYF. The CDR3 DNA is TGCGCCAGCAGCTTCCAGGGGCAGGAGACCCAGTACTTC.

The J gene is TRBJ1-4, the V gene TRBV7-9; TRBD1 might be the D (5 bases). V dropped 5 bases and J dropped 6 bases, with 10 bases sitting between them. Germline CDR1 SEHNR, CDR2 FQNEAQ (reference sequence). CDR3 length: 13 residues. CDR3 residues: CASSRGVDEKLFF. For the CDR3, the DNA is TGTGCCAGCAGCAGGGGAGTGGATGAAAAACTGTTTTTT.

V usage is TRBV30 and J usage is TRBJ2-1; the D gene is possibly TRBD2 (5 bases). V dropped 6 bases and J dropped 1 base, with 13 bases sitting between them. In germline, CDR1 is GTSNPN, CDR2 SVGIG (reference sequence). There are 14 residues in the CDR3. Written as DNA, the CDR3 is TGTGCCTGCCCGGCCTCGGGGTCCTACAATGAGCAGTTCTTC. Translated, it gives CACPASGSYNEQFF.

The gene calls are TRBV4-1 and TRBJ2-7, with D tentatively TRBD1 (5 bases). Germline-derived CDR1 and CDR2 are MGHRA and YSYEKL. Deletions cut 1 base from V and 3 bases from J, with 7 bases between. The length of the CDR3 is 13 residues. For the CDR3, the DNA is TGCGCCAGCAGCCAAGCCGACAGCTACGAGCAGTACTTC. Its protein is CASSQADSYEQYF.

This chain joins TRBV5-6 and TRBJ2-7; D may be TRBD1 (5 bases). Germline V gene lookup returns CDR1 SGHDT and CDR2 YYEEEE. The CDR3 is 14 amino acids. V was clipped by 1 base and J by 2 bases, with 10 bases between them. CDR3 nucleotide sequence: TGTGCCAGCAGCTTGCAGGGAATCGCCTACGAGCAGTACTTC. It codes for CASSLQGIAYEQYF.

J is TRBJ2-1 and V is TRBV11-3, with 7 bases lining up with TRBD2. Trimming took 1 base from V and 5 from J; bases not matched to a gene: 5. Germline CDR1 and CDR2: SGHNT and YENEEA. The CDR3 consists of 15 residues. CDR3 bases: TGTGCCAGCAGCTTAGCTGAGACTAGCAACAATGAGCAGTTCTTC. This gives the protein CASSLAETSNNEQFF.

This clone was recorded only once. V is TRBV5-5 and J is TRBJ1-1; D possibly corresponds to TRBD1 (5 bases). Trimming left V 0 bases short and J 11 bases short, with 17 bases between. CDR3 size: 14 residues. Germline V gene sequence: CDR1 SGHKS, CDR2 YYEKEE (reference sequence). The CDR3 DNA is TGTGCCAGCAGCTTGGTTTTAACAGGCGGTCCGGCTTTCTTT. This sequence encodes CASSLVLTGGPAFF. The complete variable domain, with remaining parts taken from reference TRBV5-5 and TRBJ1-1, reads DAGVTQSPTHLIKTRGQQVTLRCSPISGHKSVSWYQQVLGQGPQFIFQYYEKEERGRGNFPDRFSARQFPNYSSELNVNALLLGDSALYLCASSLVLTGGPAFFGQGTRLTVV.

This chain connects TRBV6-5 to TRBJ2-7, with a weak D call TRBD2 (6 bases). The V and J ends lost 6 bases and 1 base respectively, with 10 bases between them. Germline CDR1 is MNHEY and CDR2 is SVGAGI. CDR3 length: 13 amino acids. The CDR3 DNA is TGTGCCAGCAGCCGGGGAGGATCCTACGAGCAGTACTTC. Its protein is CASSRGGSYEQYF.

The chain carries TRBV2 and TRBJ2-3; the D is unclear. CDR3 length: 18 amino acids. CDR1 is SNHLY and CDR2 is FYNNEI in the germline V gene. Trimming shortened V by 4 bases and J by 4 bases, and 24 bases separated the two germline ends. DNA of the CDR3: TGTGCCAGCAGTGTCCTCTCCTATGGGCCGCCTGGGTCAGATACGCAGTATTTT. As protein: CASSVLSYGPPGSDTQYF.

The V call is TRBV27, the J call TRBJ1-2; 9 nucleotides agree with TRBD1. This CDR3 has 14 amino acids. J gave up 8 bases and V 6 bases, and 10 bases lay outside the gene matches. Germline CDR1 reads MNHEY; CDR2 reads SMNVEV (reference sequence). CDR3 region: CASRGTGGAGGYTF. The CDR3 region has the DNA TGTGCCAGCAGGGGAACAGGGGGCGCGGGCGGCTACACCTTC.

The J gene is TRBJ1-3, the V gene TRBV5-6; unclear D gene. Germline V gene data show CDR1 as SGHDT and CDR2 as YYEEEE. The CDR3 sequence is 14 residues long. Trimming took off 0 bases at V and 3 bases at J, with 7 bases between the two ends. The CDR3 DNA sequence: TGTGCCAGCAGCTTGGGGTCAGTTGGAAACACCATATATTTT. The encoded protein is CASSLGSVGNTIYF.

This chain joins TRBV10-3 and TRBJ1-2, with D perhaps TRBD1 (6 bases). Trimming stripped 2 bases from V and 4 bases from J, with 14 bases between. The germline CDR1 and CDR2 sequences are ENHRY and SYGVKD. This CDR3 has 15 residues. The CDR3 DNA follows: TGTGCCATCAGTGAGAATCCCGGACAGTCCTATGGCTACACCTTC. It specifies CAISENPGQSYGYTF.

The chain recombines TRBV4-2 with TRBJ1-6; TRBD1 aligns across 7 bases. V was clipped by 0 bases and J by 5 bases; unmatched bases: 16. CDR3 size: 20 residues. Per germline, CDR1 LGHNA and CDR2 YNFKEQ. DNA of the CDR3: TGTGCCAGCAGCCAAGATTGGGGACCTAAGGGGGCGACACATAATTCACCCCTCCACTTT. It codes for CASSQDWGPKGATHNSPLHF.

This sequence joins TRBV10-3 and TRBJ2-1, with D tentatively TRBD2 (5 bases). V shed 3 bases and J shed 7 bases, with 16 bases lying between them. Germline-derived CDR1 and CDR2 are ENHRY and SYGVKD. The CDR3 is 15 residues long. The CDR3 protein is CAISDPGVGGNEQFF. For the CDR3, the DNA is TGTGCCATCAGTGATCCCGGTGTAGGAGGTAATGAGCAGTTCTTC.

The chain carries TRBV18 and TRBJ1-4; D is perhaps TRBD1 (5 bases). The CDR3 contains 14 residues. CDR1 and CDR2 from the germline V gene are KGHSH and LQKENI. V dropped 3 bases and J dropped 5 bases, with 10 bases sitting between them. CDR3 sequence: CASSPGGRNEKLFF. CDR3 sequence (DNA): TGTGCCAGCTCACCGGGGGGGAGGAATGAAAAACTGTTTTTT. The entire variable domain, with the rest obtained from reference TRBV18 and TRBJ1-4, is as follows: NAGVMQNPRHLVRRRGQEARLRCSPMKGHSHVYWYRQLPEEGLKFMVYLQKENIIDESGMPKERFSAEFPKEGPSILRIQQVVRGDSAAYFCASSPGGRNEKLFFGSGTQLSVL.

The chain joins TRBV2 to TRBJ1-5; possible D gene TRBD1, 6 bases. The CDR3 is 13 residues long. Germline CDR1 reads SNHLY; CDR2 reads FYNNEI. V gave up 6 bases and J gave up 5 bases, with 11 bases separating them. The CDR3 loop reads CASRSDSYQPQHF. The CDR3 DNA sequence: TGTGCCAGCAGGTCGGACAGTTATCAGCCCCAGCATTTT.

In nucleotides, the CDR3 is TGTGCCAGCCAGGGGCTAGATTTGCCTGAAGCTTTCTTT. Encoded protein: CASQGLDLPEAFF. The chain joins TRBV6-5 to TRBJ1-1; weak D call: TRBD1 (6 bases). The CDR3 covers 13 residues. The germline CDR1 and CDR2 sequences are MNHEY and SVGAGI. V gave up 8 bases and J gave up 6 bases, with 16 bases separating them.